The rows below give T cell receptor beta chains drawn from one sample of a study of CD4 and CD8 cells across lung adenocarcinoma regions. TCRdb recomputed calls from the PCR reads with MiXCR, one row per CDR3 protein. The table includes roughly 2,400 distinct CDR3 sequences, roughly 69% detected once. Source material: CD4+ T cells from the center of a lung tumor. The receptors were sampled from a female donor with lung adenocarcinoma. The CD4 and CD8 labels of this study may be unreliable. Both conserved end residues are part of each CDR3. D genes are given only for firm matches. Size is stated for part of the rows, as once, few or many counts, or as a class when the clone is expanded.

CDR3 length	D gene	clone size	V gene	J gene	CDR3 DNA	CDR3 protein
13	TRBD1	NA	TRBV6-1	TRBJ2-7	TGTGCCAGCAGGCACCGGGACAGCTACGAGCAGTACTTC	CASRHRDSYEQYF
13	NA	few	TRBV6-1	TRBJ2-1	TGTGCCAGCAGTGAGGGGTTGGTCAATGAGCAGTTCTTC	CASSEGLVNEQFF
16	TRBD2	NA	TRBV4-1	TRBJ2-1	TGCGCCAGCAGCCAAGAACCGAGACTAGCGGGAGTGGAGCAGTTCTTC	CASSQEPRLAGVEQFF
15	TRBD1	NA	TRBV6-1	TRBJ2-2	TGTGCCAGCAGTGAGGACAGGGCGGACACCGGGGAGCTGTTTTTT	CASSEDRADTGELFF
15	TRBD2	NA	TRBV6-1	TRBJ2-1	TGTGCCAGCAGTGAAGTGGGGACTAGCGTTGATGAGCAGTTCTTC	CASSEVGTSVDEQFF
15	TRBD2	NA	TRBV6-1	TRBJ2-7	TGTGCCAGCAGTGAAGGGCTAGCGGGAAACTACGAGCAGTACTTC	CASSEGLAGNYEQYF
15	TRBD2	NA	TRBV24-1	TRBJ2-5	TGTGCCACCAGTGAACGTCTAGCGGGCCAAGAGACCCAGTACTTC	CATSERLAGQETQYF
16	TRBD2	NA	TRBV6-4	TRBJ2-5	TGTGCCAGCGGGGGGGCGGGGGGGGGTGGCACAGAGACCCAGTACTTC	CASGGAGGGGTETQYF
12	NA	NA	TRBV20-1	TRBJ2-4	TGCAGTGCTGATCGGAAGAGCACACGTCTGTACTTC	CSADRKSTRLYF
15	TRBD2	NA	TRBV6-1	TRBJ2-7	TGTGCCAGCAGCAAACCAGCGGGAGGGCCCAACGAGCAGTACTTC	CASSKPAGGPNEQYF
15	NA	NA	TRBV11-2	TRBJ2-1	TGTGCCAGCAGCTTAGGTATCGGGTCCTACAATGAGCAGTTCTTC	CASSLGIGSYNEQFF
13	NA	NA	TRBV6-1	TRBJ2-5	TGTGCCAGCAGTGAAACAAACGCTCAGGGGCAGTACTTC	CASSETNAQGQYF
15	NA	NA	TRBV6-1	TRBJ2-1	TGTGCCAGCTGGGAACAGGGCAGCTCCTACAATGAGCAGTTCTTC	CASWEQGSSYNEQFF
14	NA	large	TRBV5-4	TRBJ1-1	TGTGCCAGCAGCTTGGACGGGACGAACACTGAAGCTTTCTTT	CASSLDGTNTEAFF
13	NA	NA	TRBV7-3	TRBJ2-5	TGTGCCAGCAGCCCCATTCGGCAAGAGACCCAGTACTTC	CASSPIRQETQYF